This entry lists 23 T cell receptor beta chains sequenced from one sample in a study of blood T cell repertoires in COVID-19. TCRdb's table, derived via immunoSEQ multiplex PCR, lists solely in-frame clones and lacks some. The table shows about 75,000 clones, with approximately 88% occurring only once. The sequenced sample consisted of peripheral blood. These TCRs come from a woman in her forties or fifties with acute or convalescent COVID-19.

The rearrangement joins TRBV18 to TRBJ2-7, with TRBD1 identical over 12 bases. The CDR3 is 14 residues long. J was trimmed by 6 bases and V by 2 bases; bases with no gene match: 2. CDR1 and CDR2 from the germline V gene are KGHSH and LQKENI. CDR3 nucleotide sequence: TGTGCCAGCTCACCAGGGACAGGGGGCTCCGAGCAGTACTTC. Encoded protein: CASSPGTGGSEQYF.

The J gene is TRBJ1-4, the V gene TRBV6-5; a weak D match, TRBD1 (5 bases). The CDR3 is 13 residues long. Between the trimmed V and J ends, which lost 6 bases and 11 bases, there was a span of 16 bases. Germline CDR1 MNHEY, CDR2 SVGAGI. The CDR3 DNA follows: TGTGCCAGCAGCGACCAGGGAAACGGGAAACTGTTTTTT. Protein: CASSDQGNGKLFF.

The chain couples TRBV9 to TRBJ2-1; D possibly corresponds to TRBD2 (5 bases). The CDR3 runs 14 residues. Between the trimmed V and J ends, which lost 1 base and 5 bases, there was a span of 10 bases. In germline, CDR1 is SGDLS, CDR2 YYNGEE. CDR3: CASSVYDGNNEQFF. CDR3 DNA sequence: TGTGCCAGCAGCGTATATGACGGGAACAATGAGCAGTTCTTC.

This clone turned up a few times. The gene calls are TRBV5-1 and TRBJ1-1, with D tentatively TRBD1 (5 bases). The CDR3 runs 14 residues. Germline loops: CDR1 SGHRS, CDR2 YFSETQ. V dropped 0 bases and J dropped 1 base, with 7 bases sitting between them. The CDR3 DNA is TGCGCCAGCAGCTTGGGGAGGGGGAACACTGAAGCTTTCTTT. Protein: CASSLGRGNTEAFF.

V gene TRBV15 combines with J gene TRBJ1-4; 9 nucleotides line up with TRBD1. V was clipped by 3 bases and J by 6 bases; unmatched bases: 2. The CDR3 sequence is 14 residues long. Germline values: CDR1 LNHNV, CDR2 YYDKDF (reference sequence). CDR3 nucleotide sequence: TGTGCCACCAGCAGGACAGGGGGGGATGAAAAACTGTTTTTT. Amino acid sequence: CATSRTGGDEKLFF.

The V gene is TRBV2, the J gene TRBJ1-2; TRBD1 matches at 8 bases. This CDR3 has 15 residues. V shed 6 bases and J 3 bases; nucleotides not matched to a gene: 9. Germline V gene lookup returns CDR1 SNHLY and CDR2 FYNNEI. Here the CDR3 reads CASRTTGVAYYGYTF. The CDR3 region has the DNA TGTGCCAGCAGGACGACAGGGGTCGCTTACTATGGCTACACCTTC. Complete variable domain (other parts from reference TRBV2 and TRBJ1-2): EPEVTQTPSHQVTQMGQEVILRCVPISNHLYFYWYRQILGQKVEFLVSFYNNEISEKSEIFDDQFSVERPDGSNFTLKIRSTKLEDSAMYFCASRTTGVAYYGYTFGSGTRLTVV.

The rearrangement links TRBV15 to TRBJ2-3; 14 positions match TRBD2. This CDR3 has 16 amino acids. V lost 4 bases, J lost 4 bases, and 4 bases stayed unmatched. Per the germline V gene, CDR1 is LNHNV and CDR2 is YYDKDF (reference sequence). Here the CDR3 reads CATSIGLAGGSDTQYF. In nucleotides, the CDR3 is TGTGCCACCAGCATCGGACTAGCGGGAGGTTCAGATACGCAGTATTTT. Full variable domain (rest looked up from reference TRBV15 and TRBJ2-3): DAMVIQNPRYQVTQFGKPVTLSCSQTLNHNVMYWYQQKSSQAPKLLFHYYDKDFNNEADTPDNFQSRRPNTSFCFLDIRSPGLGDTAMYLCATSIGLAGGSDTQYFGPGTRLTVL.

The rearrangement uses TRBV25-1 and TRBJ2-7, with 7 bases matching TRBD2. The CDR3 loop spans 15 amino acids. From germline, CDR1 is MGHDK and CDR2 SYGVNS. Trimming took 5 bases from V and 2 from J; bases not matched to a gene: 9. CDR3 nucleotides: TGTGCCAGCAGTCCCCGACTAGCCGGAACCTACGAGCAGTACTTC. Protein: CASSPRLAGTYEQYF.

In this sample, this clone turned up once. The chain is built from TRBV5-1 and TRBJ1-6, with a possible D match to TRBD1 (5 bases). The germline gives CDR1 SGHRS, CDR2 YFSETQ. With 5 bases removed from V and 13 bases from J, the gap between germline ends came to 16 bases. The CDR3 runs to 13 residues. The chain's CDR3 is CASRVGMEGPLHF. The DNA of the CDR3 is TGCGCCAGCAGAGTGGGAATGGAGGGGCCCCTCCACTTT.

The V and J genes are TRBV3-1 (or the pseudogene TRBV3-2) and TRBJ2-1; possible D gene TRBD1, 5 bases. This CDR3 is built from 15 residues. V shed 0 bases and J shed 2 bases, with 8 bases lying between them. Germline V lookup: CDR1 LGHDT, CDR2 YNNKEL (reference sequence). Here the CDR3 reads CASSQDRVTYNEQFF. The CDR3 nucleotides are TGTGCCAGCAGCCAAGACAGGGTGACCTACAATGAGCAGTTCTTC.

The rearrangement uses TRBV19 and TRBJ2-7, with 7 bases lining up with TRBD1. V shed 3 bases, J shed 0 bases, and the junction held 5 bases outside the gene matches. The CDR3 spans 15 residues. CDR1 and CDR2 from the germline V gene are LNHDA and SQIVND (reference sequence). The CDR3 region has the DNA TGTGCCAGTAGTATGGCAGGGGGTCCCTCCTACGAGCAGTACTTC. Its protein product is CASSMAGGPSYEQYF.

The chain carries TRBV5-6 and TRBJ2-7, with 9 bases that match TRBD1. CDR1 and CDR2 from the germline V gene are SGHDT and YYEEEE. The CDR3 is 17 residues long. J lost 4 bases, V lost 4 bases, and 15 bases had no gene match. This CDR3 reads CASSPGTGFSSSYEQYF. The CDR3 DNA sequence: TGTGCCAGCAGCCCGGGGACAGGGTTTAGTTCGTCGTACGAGCAGTACTTC.

A word on this clone: Other DNA sequences in this specimen translate into the identical CDR3. The rearrangement uses TRBV6-5 and TRBJ2-3; 10 nucleotides align to TRBD2. The CDR3 sequence is 14 residues long. The junction had 5 bases not matched to a gene; V was cut back by 5 bases and J by 6 bases. Germline CDR1 is MNHEY and CDR2 is SVGAGI. The CDR3 spells CASSPSGGGDTQYF. The CDR3 bases are TGTGCCAGCAGTCCTAGCGGGGGTGGGGATACGCAGTATTTT.

This clone was seen only once. The chain is built from TRBV20-1 and TRBJ2-2, with 9 nucleotides matching TRBD2. V lost 3 bases to trimming and J lost 3 bases; unmatched junction nucleotides: 8. CDR3 length: 16 residues. Germline-derived CDR1 and CDR2 are DFQATT and SNEGSKA (reference sequence). CDR3 amino acids: CSASVPAGGHTGELFF. The CDR3 nucleotides read TGCAGTGCTAGTGTTCCAGCGGGAGGACACACCGGGGAGCTGTTTTTT.

The genes are TRBV28 and TRBJ1-1; maybe TRBD1 (6 bases). Germline V gene sequence: CDR1 MDHEN, CDR2 SYDVKM. The CDR3 length is 16 residues. V lost 2 bases and J 0 bases, leaving 13 bases between the germline ends. The chain's CDR3 is CASSLRGGYMNTEAFF. In DNA, the CDR3 is TGTGCCAGCAGTTTAAGAGGGGGATACATGAACACTGAAGCTTTCTTT.

The chain recombines TRBV28 with TRBJ1-2, with D hard to call. This CDR3 is built from 12 residues. Germline V gene lookup returns CDR1 MDHEN and CDR2 SYDVKM. Trimming removed 4 bases from V and 9 bases from J, with 12 bases in between. The CDR3 sequence is CASSSAGGSYTF. DNA for the CDR3: TGTGCCAGCAGTTCTGCGGGAGGTAGCTACACCTTC.

The CDR3 bases are TGTGCCAGCAGGCCGGGACAGGGACACTCGAACACCGGGGAGCTGTTTTTT. It encodes CASRPGQGHSNTGELFF. J is TRBJ2-2 and V is TRBV27; 9 bases match TRBD1. Germline loops: CDR1 MNHEY, CDR2 SMNVEV (reference sequence). V was pared by 6 bases and J by 0 bases, with 8 bases of the junction left unmatched. CDR3 length: 17 residues.

The chain couples TRBV5-6 to TRBJ1-1, with 7 nucleotides matching TRBD1. The germline V gene encodes CDR1 SGHDT and CDR2 YYEEEE. The CDR3 sequence is 12 residues long. The ends lost 4 bases at V and 11 bases at J; junction bases unmatched: 8. This CDR3 reads CASSISGTAAFF. Here the CDR3 DNA reads TGTGCCAGCAGCATTTCCGGGACAGCGGCTTTCTTT.

CDR3 in DNA: TGTGCCAGCAGCCGCACCTTGTTTAGACAGGGCCACTCTGGAAACACCATATATTTT. It yields the protein CASSRTLFRQGHSGNTIYF. The chain recombines TRBV3-1 (or the pseudogene TRBV3-2) with TRBJ1-3; the match to TRBD1 covers 7 bases. The CDR3 runs 19 residues. The V segment lost 4 bases and the J segment 0 bases; nucleotides outside the gene matches: 15. Germline CDR1 and CDR2: LGHDT and YNNKEL (reference sequence).

The J gene is TRBJ2-5, the V gene TRBV10-1, with a weak D call TRBD2 (5 bases). V shed 2 bases and J shed 1 base, with 14 bases lying between them. The CDR3 spans 16 residues. Germline loops: CDR1 WNHNN, CDR2 SYGVQD (reference sequence). CDR3: CASSEGRSGSQETQYF. In DNA, the CDR3 is TGCGCCAGCAGTGAGGGGCGGTCGGGGAGCCAAGAGACCCAGTACTTC.

The chain couples TRBV30 to TRBJ2-2; 7 bases align to TRBD2. Germline V gene sequence: CDR1 GTSNPN, CDR2 SVGIG (reference sequence). CDR3 size: 15 residues. V dropped 4 bases and J dropped 0; count of bases not matched to a gene: 5. CDR3 DNA: TGTGCCTGGAAGGCTAGCGGAGCGAACACCGGGGAGCTGTTTTTT. Protein sequence: CAWKASGANTGELFF.

This clone was recorded a few times. V gene TRBV28 combines with J gene TRBJ1-5; 9 nucleotides agree with TRBD1. Germline assignment: CDR1 MDHEN and CDR2 SYDVKM. Trimming cost V 6 bases and J 4 bases; bases outside gene matches: 10. This CDR3 spans 16 amino acids. The CDR3 coding sequence is TGTGCCAGCAGGCACCGGGGACAGGGAAAAAATCAGCCCCAGCATTTT. It specifies CASRHRGQGKNQPQHF.

V gene TRBV19 combines with J gene TRBJ1-6; D is unclear. The CDR3 runs 14 residues. The germline CDR1 and CDR2 sequences are LNHDA and SQIVND (reference sequence). The ends were cut back, 5 bases at V and 10 bases at J, with 15 bases in the middle. The CDR3 coding sequence is TGTGCCAGTAGTGAGGGTCACGGGATATCACCCCTCCACTTT. Translated, it gives CASSEGHGISPLHF.